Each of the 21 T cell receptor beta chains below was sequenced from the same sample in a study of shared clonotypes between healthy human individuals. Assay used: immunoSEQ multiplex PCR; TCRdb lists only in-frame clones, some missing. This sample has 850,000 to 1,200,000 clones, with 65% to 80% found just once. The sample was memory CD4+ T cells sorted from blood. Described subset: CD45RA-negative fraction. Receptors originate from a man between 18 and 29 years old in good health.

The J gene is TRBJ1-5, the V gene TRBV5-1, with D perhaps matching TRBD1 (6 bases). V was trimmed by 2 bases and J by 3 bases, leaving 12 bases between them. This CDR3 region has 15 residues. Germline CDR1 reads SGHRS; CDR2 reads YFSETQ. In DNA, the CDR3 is TGCGCCAGCAGCTTAGAAGGGGGGAACAATCAGCCCCAGCATTTT. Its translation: CASSLEGGNNQPQHF.

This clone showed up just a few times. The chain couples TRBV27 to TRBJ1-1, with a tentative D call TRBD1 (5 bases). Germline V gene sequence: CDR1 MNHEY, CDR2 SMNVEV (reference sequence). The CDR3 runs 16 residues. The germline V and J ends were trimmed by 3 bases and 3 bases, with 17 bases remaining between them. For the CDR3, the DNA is TGTGCCAGCAGTTTCTACCGGGACGGCCCGGACACTGAAGCTTTCTTT. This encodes CASSFYRDGPDTEAFF.

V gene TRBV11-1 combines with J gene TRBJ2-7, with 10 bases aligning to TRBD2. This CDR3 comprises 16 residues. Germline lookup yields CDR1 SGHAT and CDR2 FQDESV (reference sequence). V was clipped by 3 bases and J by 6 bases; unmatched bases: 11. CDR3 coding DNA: TGTGCCAGCAGCTTTGGACTTTCGATAGCGGGGGGCGAGCAGTACTTC. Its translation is CASSFGLSIAGGEQYF.

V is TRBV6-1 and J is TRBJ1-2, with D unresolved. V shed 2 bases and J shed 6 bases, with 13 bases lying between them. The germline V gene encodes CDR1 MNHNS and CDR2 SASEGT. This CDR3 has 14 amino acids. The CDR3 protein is CASSENPRTDGYTF. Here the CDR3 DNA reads TGTGCCAGCAGTGAAAACCCCAGGACCGATGGCTACACCTTC.

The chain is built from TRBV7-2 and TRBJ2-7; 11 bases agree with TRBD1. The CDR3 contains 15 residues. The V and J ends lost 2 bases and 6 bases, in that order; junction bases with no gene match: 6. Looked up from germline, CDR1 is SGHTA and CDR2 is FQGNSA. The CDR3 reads CASSLTGQGAVEQYF. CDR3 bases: TGTGCCAGCAGCTTAACCGGACAGGGGGCGGTCGAGCAGTACTTC.

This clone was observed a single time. CDR3 sequence reads: CSVGDSSYEQYF. DNA for the CDR3: TGCAGCGTTGGGGACAGTTCGTACGAGCAGTACTTC. V gene TRBV29-1 combines with J gene TRBJ2-5; 7 nucleotides align to TRBD1. The end of the DNA aligns better with TRBJ2-7, so the J call may be wrong. Germline loops: CDR1 SQVTM, CDR2 ANQGSEA. This CDR3 comprises 12 residues.

The CDR3 bases are TGCGCCAGCAGGGACTCCGGGGGAACCGGGGAGCTGTTTTTT. This codes for CASRDSGGTGELFF. The rearrangement links TRBV10-1 to TRBJ2-2; D may be TRBD2 (6 bases). The CDR3 runs to 14 residues. CDR1 is WNHNN, CDR2 SYGVQD, per germline (reference sequence). Trimming shortened V by 6 bases and J by 5 bases, and 13 bases separated the two germline ends.

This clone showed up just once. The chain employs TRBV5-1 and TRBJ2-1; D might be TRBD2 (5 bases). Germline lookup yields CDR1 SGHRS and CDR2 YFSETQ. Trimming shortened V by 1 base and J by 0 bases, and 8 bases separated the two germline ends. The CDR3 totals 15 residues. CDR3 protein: CASSLPSGSYNEQFF. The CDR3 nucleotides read TGCGCCAGCAGCTTGCCAAGCGGCTCCTACAATGAGCAGTTCTTC.

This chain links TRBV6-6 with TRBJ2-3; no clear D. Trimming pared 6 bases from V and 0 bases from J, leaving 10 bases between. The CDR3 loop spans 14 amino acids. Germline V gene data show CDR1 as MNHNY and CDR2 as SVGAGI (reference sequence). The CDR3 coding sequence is TGTGCCAGCAGGGCCGGACCCAGCACAGATACGCAGTATTTT. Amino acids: CASRAGPSTDTQYF.

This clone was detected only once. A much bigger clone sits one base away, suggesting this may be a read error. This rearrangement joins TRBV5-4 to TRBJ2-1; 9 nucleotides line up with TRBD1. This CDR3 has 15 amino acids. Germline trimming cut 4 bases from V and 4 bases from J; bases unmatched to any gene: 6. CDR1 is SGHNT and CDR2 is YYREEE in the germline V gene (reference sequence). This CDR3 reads CASSPGQGGYNEQFF. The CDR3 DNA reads TGTGCCAGCAGCCCGGGACAGGGCGGTTACAATGAGCAGTTCTTC. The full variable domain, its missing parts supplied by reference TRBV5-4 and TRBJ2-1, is ETGVTQSPTHLIKTRGQQVTLRCSSQSGHNTVSWYQQALGQGPQFIFQYYREEENGRGNFPPRFSGLQFPNYSSELNVNALELDDSALYLCASSPGQGGYNEQFFGPGTRLTVL.

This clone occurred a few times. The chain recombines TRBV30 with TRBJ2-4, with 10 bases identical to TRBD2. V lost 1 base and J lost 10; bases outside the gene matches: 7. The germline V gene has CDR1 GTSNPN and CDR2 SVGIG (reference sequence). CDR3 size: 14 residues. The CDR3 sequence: CAWSEASGGGIQYF. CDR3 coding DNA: TGTGCCTGGAGTGAGGCTAGCGGGGGAGGGATTCAGTACTTC. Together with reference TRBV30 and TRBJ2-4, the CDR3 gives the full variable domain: SQTIHQWPATLVQPVGSPLSLECTVEGTSNPNLYWYRQAAGRGLQLLFYSVGIGQISSEVPQNLSASRPQDRQFILSSKKLLLSDSGFYLCAWSEASGGGIQYFGAGTRLSVL.

The CDR3: CASNPSMGNEKLFF. The CDR3 region has the DNA TGTGCCAGCAACCCGTCAATGGGCAATGAAAAACTGTTTTTT. The V call is TRBV2, the J call TRBJ1-4; no firm D call. The V gene's germline CDR1 is SNHLY and CDR2 FYNNEI. The CDR3 runs to 14 residues. V was pared by 7 bases and J by 5 bases, with 14 bases between.

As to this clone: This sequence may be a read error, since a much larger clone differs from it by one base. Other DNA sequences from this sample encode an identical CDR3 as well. CDR3 sequence reads: CAWSRGGNTEAFF. The CDR3 DNA follows: TGTGCCTGGAGTAGGGGGGGGAACACTGAAGCTTTCTTT. The chain uses TRBV30 and TRBJ1-1; weak D call: TRBD1 (6 bases). The CDR3 is 13 amino acids. Per the germline V gene, CDR1 is GTSNPN and CDR2 is SVGIG (reference sequence). V lost 2 bases and J 1 base, leaving 8 bases between the germline ends.

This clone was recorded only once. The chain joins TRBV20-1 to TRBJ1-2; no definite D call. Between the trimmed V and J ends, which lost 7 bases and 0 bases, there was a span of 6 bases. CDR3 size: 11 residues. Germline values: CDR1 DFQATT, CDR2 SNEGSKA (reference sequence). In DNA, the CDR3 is TGCAGTGGGCTATCTAACTATGGCTACACCTTC. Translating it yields CSGLSNYGYTF.

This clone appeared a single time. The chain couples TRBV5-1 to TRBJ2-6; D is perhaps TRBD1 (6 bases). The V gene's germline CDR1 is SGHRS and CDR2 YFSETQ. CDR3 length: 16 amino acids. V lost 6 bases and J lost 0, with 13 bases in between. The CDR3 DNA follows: TGCGCCAGCACCCCAAGGGGGTCCTCTGGGGCCAACGTCCTGACTTTC. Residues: CASTPRGSSGANVLTF.

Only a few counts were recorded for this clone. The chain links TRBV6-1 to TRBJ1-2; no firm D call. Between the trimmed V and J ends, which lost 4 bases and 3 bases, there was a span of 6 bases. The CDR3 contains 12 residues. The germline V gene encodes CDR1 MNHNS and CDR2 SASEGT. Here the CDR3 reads CASSGTYYGYTF. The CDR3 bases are TGTGCCAGCAGTGGCACCTACTATGGCTACACCTTC.

CDR3 amino acids: CASSPGVGQQETQYF. The CDR3 nucleotides are TGCGCCAGCAGCCCGGGGGTGGGGCAACAAGAGACCCAGTACTTC. This sequence joins TRBV5-1 and TRBJ2-5, with TRBD2 as a possible D gene (6 bases). Germline V gene data show CDR1 as SGHRS and CDR2 as YFSETQ. This CDR3 has 15 residues. V was trimmed by 4 bases and J by 2 bases, leaving 15 bases between them.

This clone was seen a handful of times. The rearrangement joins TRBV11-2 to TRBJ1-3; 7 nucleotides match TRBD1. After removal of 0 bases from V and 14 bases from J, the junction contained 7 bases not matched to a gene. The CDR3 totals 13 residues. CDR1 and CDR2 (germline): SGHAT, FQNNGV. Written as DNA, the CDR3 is TGTGCCAGCAGCTTAGATGGGGACAGCACTCTATATTTT. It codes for CASSLDGDSTLYF.

The CDR3 DNA follows: TGTGCCAGCAGCACGACCGGGGCCGTTTTCAATTCACCCCTCCACTTT. It is translated as CASSTTGAVFNSPLHF. The chain couples TRBV11-2 to TRBJ1-6; a weak D match, TRBD1 (5 bases). The ends were cut back, 5 bases at V and 7 bases at J, with 18 bases in the middle. This CDR3 spans 16 amino acids. In germline, CDR1 is SGHAT, CDR2 FQNNGV. Full variable domain (outside the CDR3, taken from reference TRBV11-2 and TRBJ1-6): EAGVAQSPRYKIIEKRQSVAFWCNPISGHATLYWYQQILGQGPKLLIQFQNNGVVDDSQLPKDRFSAERLKGVDSTLKIQPAKLEDSAVYLCASSTTGAVFNSPLHFGNGTRLTVT.

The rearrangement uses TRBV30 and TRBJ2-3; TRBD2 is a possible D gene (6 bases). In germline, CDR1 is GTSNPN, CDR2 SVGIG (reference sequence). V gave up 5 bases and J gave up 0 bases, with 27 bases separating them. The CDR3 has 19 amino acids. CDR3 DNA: TGTGCCTGGTCCCGCGGGGTAGCCCAGGGAGTTATTAGCACAGATACGCAGTATTTT. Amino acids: CAWSRGVAQGVISTDTQYF.

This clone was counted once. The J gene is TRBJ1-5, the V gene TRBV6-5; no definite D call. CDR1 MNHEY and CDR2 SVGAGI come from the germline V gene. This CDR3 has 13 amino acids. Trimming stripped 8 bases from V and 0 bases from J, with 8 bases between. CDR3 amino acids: CASSTASNQPQHF. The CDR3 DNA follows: TGTGCCAGCTCGACGGCTAGCAATCAGCCCCAGCATTTT.